The rows below give T cell receptor beta chains drawn from one sample of a study of T cell responses to AZD1222 COVID-19 vaccine. TCRdb's copy holds only in-frame clones and misses some; the assay was immunoSEQ multiplex PCR. Altogether roughly 120,000 clones are present, 70% to 90% being singletons, with the ten largest covering under 2%. Sequenced here: peripheral blood, sampled on day 0 of AZD1222 vaccination. These receptors originate from an adult in good health. CDR3s include the opening cysteine and the closing phenylalanine or tryptophan. Fields, in order: V gene, D gene, J gene, CDR3 protein. A D gene is named only where the DNA matches it firmly.

v_gene: TRBV7-7
d_gene: .
j_gene: TRBJ1-2
CDR3aa: CASSSGWGGLNYGYTF

v_gene: TRBV6-5
d_gene: TRBD1
j_gene: TRBJ1-6
CDR3aa: CASSGQGTNSPLHF

v_gene: TRBV6-4
d_gene: TRBD1
j_gene: TRBJ1-1
CDR3aa: CASSPDRGPTEAFF

v_gene: TRBV29-1
d_gene: .
j_gene: TRBJ2-1
CDR3aa: CSVEVPTSPYNEQFF

v_gene: TRBV18
d_gene: .
j_gene: TRBJ2-1
CDR3aa: CATSGNEQFF

v_gene: TRBV9
d_gene: .
j_gene: TRBJ2-7
CDR3aa: CASSAESYLHEQYF

v_gene: TRBV2
d_gene: TRBD1
j_gene: TRBJ2-7
CDR3aa: CASRGTENSYEQYF

v_gene: TRBV5-5
d_gene: TRBD2
j_gene: TRBJ2-7
CDR3aa: CASSTGLAVSYEQYF

v_gene: TRBV27
d_gene: .
j_gene: TRBJ1-1
CDR3aa: CASSSTGLNTEAFF

v_gene: TRBV9
d_gene: .
j_gene: TRBJ1-1
CDR3aa: CASSVSRGGTEAFF

v_gene: TRBV7-2
d_gene: TRBD1
j_gene: TRBJ1-5
CDR3aa: CASSLGGQGAQPQHF

v_gene: TRBV4-2
d_gene: .
j_gene: TRBJ2-7
CDR3aa: CASSAPPRGEQYF

v_gene: TRBV18
d_gene: .
j_gene: TRBJ2-1
CDR3aa: CASSPQKGKDEQFF